This TCR beta chain emerged from a study of T cells after yellow fever vaccination. Regarding the study as a whole: The booster response re-showed most primary clones: around 95% CD4, approximately 90% CD8. Peak timing came faster in the weaker secondary response, day 5 versus 15.

The authors made TCR cDNA by 5'RACE template switching, adding a universal primer site and UMIs. TCRdb itself ran the 5' RACE reads through MiXCR, one entry per CDR3 protein. The profile shows about 550,000 distinct CDR3 sequences, 15% to 20% of them singletons. Germline CDR1 is LGHDT and CDR2 is YNNKEL (reference sequence). V dropped 1 base and J dropped 9 bases, with 10 bases sitting between them. CDR3 length: 13 residues. A word on this clonotype: What it recognizes is unknown.

The sample here was PBMCs, taken 15 days after the yellow fever booster vaccination. The sequence was collected from a man aged 25 to 40 who received the YFV17D yellow fever vaccine. V is TRBV3-1 and J is TRBJ1-5, with D hard to call. In DNA form, the CDR3 reads TGTGCCAGCAGCCAAGCCAGCGGATCGCCCCAGCATTTT. Encoded protein: CASSQASGSPQHF.